A selection of T cell receptor beta chains follows, all from one sample in a study of blood T cell repertoires in COVID-19. The table came from immunoSEQ multiplex PCR; TCRdb's copy has only in-frame clones and leaves some out. The table has some 150,000 clones, around 86% seen once. The sequencing input was peripheral blood. These receptors came from a man in his 70s with acute or convalescent COVID-19. Each CDR3 is given with its conserved first and last residue. The D gene is left open where the match is weak. The listing skips clone size in some rows; elsewhere it reads once, few, many or a size class.

j_call v_call d_call clone_size cdr3_aa cdr3_nt
TRBJ2-7 TRBV2 TRBD1 - CASSSTGGSIEQYF TGTGCCAGCAGTAGTACAGGGGGCTCGATCGAGCAGTACTTC
TRBJ2-7 TRBV11-2 TRBD2 - CASSPGGSGEGPTYEQYF TGTGCCAGCAGCCCCGGGGGGTCGGGGGAGGGACCTACCTACGAGCAGTACTTC
TRBJ1-3 TRBV7-7 - - CASSLAAGNTIYF TGTGCTAGCAGCTTAGCGGCCGGAAACACCATATATTTT
TRBJ2-7 TRBV11-2 TRBD2 - CASSPTGGIYEQYF TGTGCCAGCAGCCCGACCGGGGGGATCTACGAGCAGTACTTC
TRBJ1-4 TRBV29-1 - - CSVAGGHNEKLFF TGCAGCGTCGCGGGGGGCCATAATGAAAAACTGTTTTTT
TRBJ2-7 TRBV19 TRBD1 - CASSRGQGANYEQYF TGTGCCAGTAGTCGGGGACAGGGGGCGAACTACGAGCAGTACTTC
TRBJ2-1 TRBV9 TRBD2 - CASSPRSHTSGRMENEQFF TGTGCCAGCAGCCCACGCAGTCACACTAGCGGGAGAATGGAGAATGAGCAGTTCTTC
TRBJ1-5 TRBV6-5 - - CASSTTGHNQPQHF TGTGCCAGCAGTACCACAGGTCACAATCAGCCCCAGCATTTT
TRBJ2-7 TRBV7-8 TRBD1 - CASSSLTGGPYEQYF TGTGCCAGCAGCTCGTTGACAGGGGGCCCCTACGAGCAGTACTTC
TRBJ2-1 TRBV7-7 - - CASSLALSAEQFF TGTGCTAGCAGCTTAGCACTTAGCGCTGAGCAGTTCTTC
TRBJ2-1 TRBV4-3 TRBD2 - CASSHDATSGPYNEQFF TGCGCCAGCAGCCATGACGCGACTAGCGGGCCTTACAATGAGCAGTTCTTC
TRBJ1-2 TRBV5-1 TRBD1 - CASSVTGTGDGYTF TGCGCCAGCAGCGTGACCGGGACAGGGGATGGCTACACCTTC
TRBJ1-6 TRBV27 - - CASSPRSDIRNSPLHF TGTGCCAGCAGTCCCAGGTCGGACATCAGGAATTCACCCCTCCACTTT
TRBJ2-1 TRBV29-1 TRBD2 - CSSMAPRASGRGEQFF TGCAGCTCCATGGCCCCACGGGCTAGCGGGAGAGGAGAGCAGTTCTTC
TRBJ2-7 TRBV6-2/TRBV6-3 TRBD2 - CASSYGGSFEQYF TGTGCCAGCAGTTACGGCGGGAGCTTCGAGCAGTACTTC
TRBJ2-7 TRBV2 TRBD2 few CASSFSGRADEQYF TGTGCCAGCAGTTTTAGCGGGAGGGCGGACGAGCAGTACTTC
TRBJ2-3 TRBV5-4 - - CASSLTFTDTQYF TGTGCCAGCAGCTTGACTTTCACAGATACGCAGTATTTT
TRBJ2-3 TRBV5-8 - - CASSLVSGVPDTQYF TGTGCCAGCAGCTTGGTATCCGGGGTCCCAGATACGCAGTATTTT